A single sample is the source of the 28 T cell receptor beta chains below, sequenced in a study of blood T cell repertoires in COVID-19. Only in-frame clones appear in the TCRdb table, and some are missing; sequencing was by immunoSEQ multiplex PCR. The table records about 170,000 clones, about 92% of them present only once. The specimen was peripheral blood. These TCRs come from a man aged 30 to 45 with COVID-19, enrolled during active disease.

The chain combines TRBV4-1 with TRBJ1-5, with unresolved D. Germline loops: CDR1 MGHRA, CDR2 YSYEKL. The V end lost 0 bases, the J end lost 4 bases, and 10 bases lay between the germline ends. The length of the CDR3 is 15 residues. As DNA, the CDR3 is TGCGCCAGCAGCCAAGATTGGAGAGATAATCAGCCCCAGCATTTT. Its protein is CASSQDWRDNQPQHF.

This clone has only a few counts. The rearrangement uses TRBV19 and TRBJ1-4; no definite D call. The CDR3 length is 17 residues. The germline CDR1 and CDR2 sequences are LNHDA and SQIVND (reference sequence). V was pared by 5 bases and J by 2 bases, with 18 bases between. The CDR3, as DNA: TGTGCCAGTAGTCCAAAAATCGACGGGTGGACTAATGAAAAACTGTTTTTT. Protein: CASSPKIDGWTNEKLFF.

J is TRBJ2-3 and V is TRBV27; 7 nucleotides match TRBD2. V lost 2 bases to trimming and J lost 2 bases; unmatched junction nucleotides: 7. The germline CDR1 and CDR2 sequences are MNHEY and SMNVEV (reference sequence). The CDR3 is made up of 16 amino acids. CDR3 nucleotides: TGTGCCAGCAGTTTACAAATTCGGGGGGACACAGATACGCAGTATTTT. It is translated as CASSLQIRGDTDTQYF.

The chain couples TRBV19 to TRBJ1-6, with D unresolved. The germline CDR1 and CDR2 sequences are LNHDA and SQIVND (reference sequence). The V and J ends lost 5 bases and 3 bases respectively, with 11 bases between them. This CDR3 spans 15 amino acids. Written as DNA, the CDR3 is TGTGCCAGTAGTCCCCCGGGTGGCTATAATTCACCCCTCCACTTT. This codes for CASSPPGGYNSPLHF. The whole variable domain, remainder taken from reference TRBV19 and TRBJ1-6, is DGGITQSPKYLFRKEGQNVTLSCEQNLNHDAMYWYRQDPGQGLRLIYYSQIVNDFQKGDIAEGYSVSREKKESFPLTVTSAQKNPTAFYLCASSPPGGYNSPLHFGNGTRLTVT.

The chain is built from TRBV30 and TRBJ1-6; possible D gene TRBD1, 5 bases. Germline assignment: CDR1 GTSNPN and CDR2 SVGIG (reference sequence). V was clipped by 0 bases and J by 9 bases, with 12 bases between them. The CDR3 loop spans 14 amino acids. The CDR3 here is CAWSVGARGSPLHF. DNA of the CDR3: TGTGCCTGGAGTGTAGGGGCCAGAGGTTCACCCCTCCACTTT.

On this clone: Other DNA sequences in this specimen translate into the identical CDR3. V usage is TRBV5-4 and J usage is TRBJ1-2; 7 bases fit TRBD1. Germline V gene sequence: CDR1 SGHNT, CDR2 YYREEE (reference sequence). The CDR3 extends over 14 amino acids. Trimming at V came to 4 bases and at J to 3 bases, leaving 6 bases not matched to a gene. CDR3 sequence reads: CASSLGDRDYGYTF. Written as DNA, the CDR3 is TGTGCCAGCAGCCTAGGAGACAGGGACTATGGCTACACCTTC.

The genes are TRBV6-6 and TRBJ1-3; weak D call: TRBD1 (5 bases). CDR1 and CDR2 from the germline V gene are MNHNY and SVGAGI (reference sequence). V was cut by 7 bases and J by 0 bases, with 13 bases left in between. CDR3 length: 15 amino acids. The CDR3 nucleotides read TGTGCCAGCATCCTTGGGGGGGGCTCTGGAAACACCATATATTTT. Amino acid sequence: CASILGGGSGNTIYF.

CDR3 sequence: CASSLVPDSPLHF. CDR3 DNA sequence: TGCGCCAGCAGCTTGGTCCCCGATTCACCCCTCCACTTT. The chain is built from TRBV5-1 and TRBJ1-6, with D unclear. The germline V gene has CDR1 SGHRS and CDR2 YFSETQ. This CDR3 contains 13 residues. V dropped 0 bases and J dropped 8 bases, with 6 bases sitting between them.

This clone showed up just once. CDR3 in DNA: TGTGCCAGCAGTAAACCCCAGGGGTACGAGCAGTACTTC. Translated, it gives CASSKPQGYEQYF. The chain couples TRBV6-5 to TRBJ2-7, with D possibly matching TRBD1 (6 bases). Germline-derived CDR1 and CDR2 are MNHEY and SVGAGI. This CDR3 is built from 13 residues. The V end lost 5 bases, the J end lost 4 bases, and 12 bases lay between the germline ends.

With respect to this clone: The sample holds other DNA sequences that translate to the same CDR3. In DNA form, the CDR3 reads TGTGCCTGGAGTAGCGGGAGCTTGTACGAGCAGTACTTC. Its protein product is CAWSSGSLYEQYF. The J gene is TRBJ2-7, the V gene TRBV30; 8 positions match TRBD2. V lost 2 bases and J lost 4; bases outside the gene matches: 4. The V gene's germline CDR1 is GTSNPN and CDR2 SVGIG (reference sequence). The CDR3 sequence is 13 residues long.

This clone was picked up one time. The rearrangement links TRBV24-1 to TRBJ1-5; 7 nucleotides agree with TRBD1. Germline values: CDR1 KGHDR, CDR2 SFDVKD. This CDR3 comprises 14 residues. V lost 3 bases and J lost 5; bases outside the gene matches: 3. In DNA form, the CDR3 reads TGTGCCACCAGTGATACAGGGGACTATCAGCCCCAGCATTTT. Amino acids: CATSDTGDYQPQHF.

The chain couples TRBV7-9 to TRBJ2-1; 10 bases align to TRBD1. V gave up 5 bases and J gave up 5 bases; unmatched junction bases: 3. Germline V gene lookup returns CDR1 SEHNR and CDR2 FQNEAQ (reference sequence). The CDR3 is 14 residues long. DNA for the CDR3: TGTGCCAGCAGCCCGGGACAGGGGCACAATGAGCAGTTCTTC. Residues: CASSPGQGHNEQFF.

The V and J genes are TRBV19 and TRBJ1-5; TRBD1 matches at 11 bases. The germline V gene encodes CDR1 LNHDA and CDR2 SQIVND (reference sequence). V trimming: 8 bases; J trimming: 6 bases; junction bases outside the gene matches: 6. This CDR3 contains 14 residues. The CDR3 spells CASSGTGGIQPQHF. The CDR3 coding sequence is TGTGCCAGTTCCGGGACAGGGGGTATTCAGCCCCAGCATTTT.

This rearrangement joins TRBV6-1 to TRBJ2-1; 15 nucleotides line up with TRBD2. Losses at the gene ends were 2 bases for V and 6 bases for J; bases not matched to a gene: 2. Germline V gene data show CDR1 as MNHNS and CDR2 as SASEGT. The CDR3 runs 16 residues. CDR3 DNA: TGTGCCAGCAGTGAACCGGGACTAGCGGGGGGCAATGAGCAGTTCTTC. Translated: CASSEPGLAGGNEQFF.

J is TRBJ2-4 and V is TRBV5-4; D is perhaps TRBD2 (5 bases). The germline V gene has CDR1 SGHNT and CDR2 YYREEE (reference sequence). The CDR3 runs to 16 residues. V was cut by 0 bases and J by 0 bases, with 10 bases left in between. CDR3 in DNA: TGTGCCAGCAGCTTGGGGACTTTAAAAGCCAAAAACATTCAGTACTTC. It translates to CASSLGTLKAKNIQYF.

The chain recombines TRBV11-3 with TRBJ2-1; perhaps TRBD2 as D (5 bases). The V gene's germline CDR1 is SGHNT and CDR2 YENEEA. The CDR3 length is 14 residues. The V gene lost 5 bases and the J gene lost 0 bases, with 8 bases spanning the gap. The CDR3 DNA reads TGTGCCAGCAGCATCGAGGGCTCCTACAATGAGCAGTTCTTC. Amino acid sequence: CASSIEGSYNEQFF.

The chain uses TRBV29-1 and TRBJ1-1; D is possibly TRBD1 (6 bases). CDR3 length equals 14 residues. The V gene's germline CDR1 is SQVTM and CDR2 ANQGSEA. The ends were cut back, 4 bases at V and 3 bases at J, with 15 bases in the middle. Here the CDR3 reads CSVVDSVKDTEAFF. CDR3 bases: TGCAGCGTTGTGGACAGCGTAAAGGACACTGAAGCTTTCTTT.

The sample holds a few counts of this clone. The V and J genes are TRBV27 and TRBJ1-6, with a tentative D call TRBD1 (6 bases). The V and J ends lost 2 bases and 3 bases respectively, with 14 bases between them. The CDR3 has 17 amino acids. The germline gives CDR1 MNHEY, CDR2 SMNVEV (reference sequence). CDR3 nucleotides: TGTGCCAGCAGTTTACGAACAGGGCTGGACTATAATTCACCCCTCCACTTT. It encodes CASSLRTGLDYNSPLHF.

This clone came up a few times. The rearrangement joins TRBV7-2 to TRBJ2-1, with a tentative D call TRBD1 (6 bases). V was cut by 2 bases and J by 3 bases, with 14 bases left in between. CDR1 is SGHTA and CDR2 is FQGNSA in the germline V gene. The CDR3 is 16 residues long. CDR3 residues: CASSLKAGAFYNEQFF. The CDR3 DNA sequence: TGTGCCAGCAGCTTAAAAGCAGGGGCTTTCTACAATGAGCAGTTCTTC.

This rearrangement joins TRBV6-5 to TRBJ2-3, with D maybe TRBD2 (6 bases). CDR1 MNHEY and CDR2 SVGAGI come from the germline V gene. Trimming pared 2 bases from V and 0 bases from J, leaving 9 bases between. The CDR3 loop spans 15 amino acids. The CDR3 here is CASSYEGTSTDTQYF. The CDR3, as DNA: TGTGCCAGCAGTTACGAGGGGACTAGCACAGATACGCAGTATTTT.

This clone was seen a handful of times. As DNA, the CDR3 is TGTGCCAGCAGCGTAGCAGCGCCCCGGGGGACAGCCGTTTCCCCCCTCCACTTT. It encodes CASSVAAPRGTAVSPLHF. The chain carries TRBV9 and TRBJ1-6, with 7 bases identical to TRBD1. The CDR3 runs 18 residues. Per the germline V gene, CDR1 is SGDLS and CDR2 is YYNGEE. The V gene end was trimmed by 0 bases and the J gene end by 13 bases; junction bases not matched to a gene: 19.

This rearrangement joins TRBV7-9 to TRBJ2-2; D is possibly TRBD1 (5 bases). The CDR3 totals 14 residues. CDR1 and CDR2 from the germline V gene are SEHNR and FQNEAQ (reference sequence). V lost 4 bases to trimming and J lost 9 bases, with 15 bases between them. CDR3 loop: CASSWGAAHRELFF. CDR3 coding DNA: TGTGCCAGCAGCTGGGGCGCAGCACACCGGGAGCTGTTTTTT.

The chain recombines TRBV27 with TRBJ2-1, with 13 nucleotides matching TRBD2. The V segment lost 6 bases and the J segment 4 bases; nucleotides outside the gene matches: 3. CDR1 is MNHEY, CDR2 SMNVEV, per germline (reference sequence). The CDR3 spans 15 residues. The CDR3 protein is CASREGLAGYNEQFF. The CDR3 bases are TGTGCCAGCAGGGAGGGACTAGCGGGATACAATGAGCAGTTCTTC.

The rearrangement links TRBV11-3 to TRBJ2-2; TRBD1 agrees at 7 bases. The length of the CDR3 is 18 residues. The V segment lost 5 bases and the J segment 1 base; nucleotides outside the gene matches: 13. Per germline, CDR1 SGHNT and CDR2 YENEEA. CDR3 in amino acids: CASSPLGYTGVNTGELFF. The CDR3, as DNA: TGTGCCAGCAGCCCCCTGGGGTATACAGGGGTGAACACCGGGGAGCTGTTTTTT.

The chain is built from TRBV9 and TRBJ2-5; 11 positions agree with TRBD2. CDR1 and CDR2 from the germline V gene are SGDLS and YYNGEE. The CDR3 covers 15 residues. J gave up 5 bases and V 5 bases, and 8 bases lay outside the gene matches. The CDR3 region is CASSLSGGAWETQYF. CDR3 bases: TGTGCCAGCAGTCTTAGCGGGGGGGCCTGGGAGACCCAGTACTTC.

This clone was observed once. The CDR3 DNA reads TGTGCCAGCATCGGTGGGGGGGTAGGGGAGACCCAGTACTTC. Translating it yields CASIGGGVGETQYF. The chain joins TRBV6-5 to TRBJ2-5; 7 bases are shared with TRBD2. V shed 7 bases, J shed 5 bases, and the junction held 10 bases outside the gene matches. Germline V CDR1 and CDR2: MNHEY, SVGAGI. The CDR3 loop spans 14 amino acids.

About this clone: At the DNA level, this CDR3 is encoded by other sequences in the same sample as well. CDR3 sequence (DNA): TGTGCCAGCAGCCGTCCGGGAGACACTGAAGCTTTCTTT. Translated, it gives CASSRPGDTEAFF. This chain links TRBV7-9 with TRBJ1-1; D call uncertain. Germline V gene lookup returns CDR1 SEHNR and CDR2 FQNEAQ (reference sequence). The V and J ends lost 5 bases and 3 bases respectively, with 10 bases between them. CDR3 length: 13 residues.

The chain joins TRBV12-5 to TRBJ2-3, with 9 bases lining up with TRBD1. CDR1 and CDR2 from the germline V gene are LGHNT and FRNRAP. The CDR3 sequence is 13 residues long. With V trimmed by 6 bases and J by 3 bases, 1 base remained unmatched. The CDR3 bases are TGTGCTAGTGGGGGACAGGGAACAGATACGCAGTATTTT. This encodes CASGGQGTDTQYF.